This T cell receptor beta chain was captured in a study of OX40 agonist ivuxolimab in advanced cancers. Whole-study context: Those enrolled were around 87% male, with a mean age of 60 years and ages from roughly 23 to 80.

Regarding the study as a whole: In the expanded peripheral T cells, antigen specificity was never determined. Some nonresponders also had low normalized T-cell clonal expansion. Partly responding patients at 0.1-3.0 mg/kg showed some of the smallest clonal expansion.

There are 14 residues in the CDR3. The V end lost 4 bases, the J end lost 1 base, and 5 bases lay between the germline ends. Germline values: CDR1 KGHSH, CDR2 LQKENI. About this clone itself: Its antigen is still unknown.

Using immunoSEQ multiplex PCR, the repertoire was profiled, and TCRdb retains in-frame clones only, with some absent. The sample contains tens of thousands of clones, 82% of which appear only once. The specimen comprised CD4+ or CD8+ T cells sorted from blood, sampled in a trial of the OX40 agonist ivuxolimab. The J gene is TRBJ1-6, the V gene TRBV18, with D unresolved. The sequence was collected from an adult with an advanced solid tumor such as melanoma, head and neck, liver or kidney cancer. CDR3 bases: TGTGCCAGCTCACAGGGTTCCTATAATTCACCCCTCCACTTT. Protein sequence: CASSQGSYNSPLHF.